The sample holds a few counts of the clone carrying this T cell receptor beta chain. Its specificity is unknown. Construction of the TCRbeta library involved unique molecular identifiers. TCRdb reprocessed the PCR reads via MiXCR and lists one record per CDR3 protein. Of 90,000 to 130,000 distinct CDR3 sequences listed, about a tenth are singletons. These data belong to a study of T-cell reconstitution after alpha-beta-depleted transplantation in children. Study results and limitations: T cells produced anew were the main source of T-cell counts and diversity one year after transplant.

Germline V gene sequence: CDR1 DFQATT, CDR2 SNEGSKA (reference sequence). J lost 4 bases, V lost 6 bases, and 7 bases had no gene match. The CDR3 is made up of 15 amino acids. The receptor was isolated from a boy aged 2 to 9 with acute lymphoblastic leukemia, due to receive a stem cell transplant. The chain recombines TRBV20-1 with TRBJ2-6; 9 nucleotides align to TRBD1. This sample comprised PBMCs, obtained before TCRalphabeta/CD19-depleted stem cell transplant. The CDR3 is CSARTGAKGANVLTF. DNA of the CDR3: TGCAGTGCGCGGACAGGGGCGAAGGGGGCCAACGTCCTGACTTTC.